This record looks at one T cell receptor (beta chain) sequence and its context. The sample originates from a study of blood T cell repertoires in COVID-19. The wider study: COVID-19 samples from acute and convalescent phases originated in the United States, Italy and Spain.

Per the study methods: Amplification with reference gene primers provided the estimates of nucleated cell counts. The repertoire was sequenced with immunoSEQ multiplex PCR; TCRdb's copy has only in-frame clones and lacks some. That table furnishes V, J and clone size, whereas the DNA furnished D and trimming. The profile shows 350,000 to 450,000 clones, about nine tenths of them singletons. This CDR3 has 15 amino acids. Germline-derived CDR1 and CDR2 are MNHEY and SVGEGT. After removal of 5 bases from V and 7 bases from J, the junction contained 9 bases not matched to a gene. Seattle researchers signed up patients amid active infection and tracked them longitudinally.

The V gene is TRBV6-2 or TRBV6-3, the J gene TRBJ2-1; TRBD1 matches 9 bases. The TCR was taken from a woman in her 40s with COVID-19, enrolled during active disease. The specimen was peripheral blood. This CDR3 reads CASSLQGAARNEQFF. CDR3 DNA: TGTGCCAGCAGTCTACAGGGGGCCGCGAGAAATGAGCAGTTCTTC.